The 25 T cell receptor beta chains given below trace back to one sample, sequenced in a study of T cell responses to AZD1222 COVID-19 vaccine. The method was immunoSEQ multiplex PCR; TCRdb's version includes in-frame clones alone and lacks a portion of them. The repertoire includes 95,000 to 150,000 clones, about nine tenths of them detected once, and about 7.5% sits in the top ten. The sample in question was peripheral blood, obtained 28 days after the second AZD1222 dose. The receptor source for this set is an adult who received the AZD1222 COVID-19 vaccine.

This clone is a singleton in its sample. The chain links TRBV6-2 or TRBV6-3 to TRBJ2-3, with 9 bases matching TRBD1. After removal of 2 bases from V and 4 bases from J, the junction contained 4 bases not matched to a gene. CDR3 length: 15 amino acids. The germline gives CDR1 MNHEY, CDR2 SVGEGT. CDR3: CASSYPRQGADTQYF. The CDR3 nucleotides read TGTGCCAGCAGTTACCCCAGACAGGGGGCAGATACGCAGTATTTT.

The chain recombines TRBV9 with TRBJ1-1; D may be TRBD1 (6 bases). With 2 bases removed from V and 1 base from J, the gap between germline ends came to 9 bases. In germline, CDR1 is SGDLS, CDR2 YYNGEE. The CDR3 is 14 residues long. The CDR3 protein is CASSVGQSNTEAFF. The CDR3 nucleotides read TGTGCCAGCAGCGTCGGACAGTCGAACACTGAAGCTTTCTTT.

The rearrangement joins TRBV5-8 to TRBJ2-1; the match to TRBD2 covers 12 bases. This CDR3 contains 16 residues. The V segment lost 5 bases and the J segment 3 bases; nucleotides outside the gene matches: 6. In germline, CDR1 is SGHTS, CDR2 YDEGEE. The CDR3 DNA is TGTGCCAGCAGTATGGGACTAGCGGGCCTCTACAATGAGCAGTTCTTC. Translating gives CASSMGLAGLYNEQFF.

This clone has a single count. The genes are TRBV5-1 and TRBJ1-1, with 9 bases lining up with TRBD1. V shed 4 bases and J 1 base; nucleotides not matched to a gene: 8. The CDR3 extends over 16 amino acids. CDR1 and CDR2 from the germline V gene are SGHRS and YFSETQ. CDR3 loop: CASSTGQGMANTEAFF. The CDR3 DNA reads as TGCGCCAGCAGCACGGGACAGGGAATGGCGAACACTGAAGCTTTCTTT.

This chain links TRBV5-1 with TRBJ1-2, with D uncertain. V was shortened by 1 base and J by 2 bases, with 15 bases between the two germline ends. The CDR3 consists of 16 residues. Germline-derived CDR1 and CDR2 are SGHRS and YFSETQ. The CDR3 reads CASSLLGGTLNYGYTF. The DNA for the CDR3 is TGCGCCAGCAGCTTGCTGGGTGGAACCCTAAACTATGGCTACACCTTC.

The CDR3 DNA follows: TGTGCCAGCAGTTTTTTGTCGTTGCGTTCACCCCTCCACTTT. Translation: CASSFLSLRSPLHF. J is TRBJ1-6 and V is TRBV27; D is uncertain. Germline-derived CDR1 and CDR2 are MNHEY and SMNVEV (reference sequence). The length of the CDR3 is 14 residues. Trimming removed 3 bases at V and 9 bases at J, with 12 bases between.

The V call is TRBV2, the J call TRBJ1-6; perhaps TRBD1 as D (6 bases). CDR1 SNHLY and CDR2 FYNNEI come from the germline V gene. Trimming cost V 6 bases and J 14 bases, with 14 bases left between them. CDR3 size: 12 residues. The CDR3 protein is CASRAYRATLHF. The CDR3 nucleotides read TGTGCCAGCAGGGCTTACAGGGCAACCCTCCACTTT.

This rearrangement joins TRBV2 to TRBJ1-5, with 7 bases matching TRBD1. After removal of 8 bases from V and 4 bases from J, the junction contained 8 bases not matched to a gene. Germline assignment: CDR1 SNHLY and CDR2 FYNNEI. This CDR3 is 14 amino acids long. This CDR3 reads CASSGPGGNQPQHF. DNA for the CDR3: TGTGCCAGCTCCGGGCCAGGGGGGAATCAGCCCCAGCATTTT.

As DNA, the CDR3 is TGTGCCAGCAGCAAATACGGGGGACAGCCAAGTTCTGGGGCCAACGTCCTGACTTTC. Protein product: CASSKYGGQPSSGANVLTF. The chain joins TRBV21-1 to TRBJ2-6; TRBD1 is the table's D call and was not checked against the DNA. TRBV21-1 is a recognized pseudogene. The CDR3 spans 19 residues.

The V and J genes are TRBV27 and TRBJ2-5, with 10 bases lining up with TRBD1. Trimming cost V 6 bases and J 5 bases; bases outside gene matches: 12. This CDR3 is 16 amino acids long. From germline, CDR1 is MNHEY and CDR2 SMNVEV (reference sequence). The CDR3 sequence is CASSLGATGGRETQYF. CDR3 sequence (DNA): TGTGCCAGCAGCTTAGGGGCGACAGGGGGCAGGGAGACCCAGTACTTC.

Written as DNA, the CDR3 is TGTGCCAGCAGTCCCCCCCCAGGGGGAAATGAAAAACTGTTTTTT. This codes for CASSPPPGGNEKLFF. The chain uses TRBV28 and TRBJ1-4, with 7 positions matching TRBD1. The V and J ends lost 5 bases and 5 bases, in that order; junction bases with no gene match: 8. Per germline, CDR1 MDHEN and CDR2 SYDVKM. The CDR3 is 15 amino acids.

This clone was seen a few times. This chain links TRBV2 with TRBJ2-2, with 9 bases that match TRBD1. Germline assignment: CDR1 SNHLY and CDR2 FYNNEI. The CDR3 is 14 residues long. Trimming removed 5 bases from V and 4 bases from J; junction bases left unmatched: 2. The CDR3 nucleotides are TGTGCCAGCAGTCAGGACAGGGGCACCGGGGAGCTGTTTTTT. Amino acids: CASSQDRGTGELFF. The variable domain in full, with the rest retrieved from reference TRBV2 and TRBJ2-2, is EPEVTQTPSHQVTQMGQEVILRCVPISNHLYFYWYRQILGQKVEFLVSFYNNEISEKSEIFDDQFSVERPDGSNFTLKIRSTKLEDSAMYFCASSQDRGTGELFFGEGSRLTVL.

V and J are TRBV2 and TRBJ1-1; D might be TRBD1 (5 bases). This CDR3 is built from 14 residues. The V gene lost 7 bases and the J gene lost 0 bases, with 12 bases spanning the gap. Germline loops: CDR1 SNHLY, CDR2 FYNNEI. The DNA of the CDR3 is TGTGCCAGCACCCGACAGTTTATGAACACTGAAGCTTTCTTT. Protein: CASTRQFMNTEAFF.

This chain uses TRBV2 with TRBJ1-4; D perhaps matches TRBD1 (6 bases). The CDR3 covers 15 residues. The germline V gene has CDR1 SNHLY and CDR2 FYNNEI. Trimming removed 10 bases from V and 0 bases from J, with 15 bases in between. CDR3 amino acids: CATRDTGTTNEKLFF. The CDR3 region has the DNA TGTGCCACCCGGGACACGGGGACAACTAATGAAAAACTGTTTTTT.

V usage is TRBV7-9 and J usage is TRBJ2-7; D uncertain. This CDR3 region has 13 residues. Germline CDR1 is SEHNR and CDR2 is FQNEAQ (reference sequence). Trimming removed 0 bases from V and 3 bases from J, with 6 bases in between. CDR3 DNA: TGTGCCAGCAGCTTAGCCCGAAACTACGAGCAGTACTTC. Residues: CASSLARNYEQYF.

The V call is TRBV3-1 (or the pseudogene TRBV3-2), the J call TRBJ1-5; D unresolved. CDR1 is LGHDT and CDR2 is YNNKEL in the germline V gene (reference sequence). V was pared by 1 base and J by 6 bases, with 10 bases between. The CDR3 contains 14 residues. CDR3 in DNA: TGTGCCAGCAGCCAAGGTCGGGGTGTTCAGCCCCAGCATTTT. Residues: CASSQGRGVQPQHF.

The V gene is TRBV19, the J gene TRBJ1-4; TRBD1 matches at 7 bases. The ends lost 8 bases at V and 6 bases at J; junction bases unmatched: 9. The CDR3 length is 14 residues. From germline, CDR1 is LNHDA and CDR2 SQIVND (reference sequence). The CDR3 region has the DNA TGTGCCAGTCAAGACAACAGGGGAGATGAAAAACTGTTTTTT. It encodes CASQDNRGDEKLFF.

V is TRBV7-9 and J is TRBJ2-2; D gene uncertain. The CDR3 has 14 residues. Germline-derived CDR1 and CDR2 are SEHNR and FQNEAQ (reference sequence). With 0 bases removed from V and 3 bases from J, the gap between germline ends came to 5 bases. CDR3 in DNA: TGTGCCAGCAGCTTAGCGCTAGACACCGGGGAGCTGTTTTTT. Translating gives CASSLALDTGELFF.

V gene TRBV14 combines with J gene TRBJ2-3; D remains ambiguous. The CDR3 loop spans 11 amino acids. Trimming removed 2 bases from V and 5 bases from J, with 2 bases in between. The germline V gene has CDR1 SGHDN and CDR2 FVKESK. The CDR3 is CASSQLDTQYF. The CDR3 DNA follows: TGTGCCAGCAGCCAACTAGATACGCAGTATTTT.

This chain links TRBV7-6 with TRBJ2-7, with D tentatively TRBD1 (6 bases). Looked up from germline, CDR1 is SGHVS and CDR2 is FNYEAQ. The CDR3 is made up of 15 amino acids. Trimming shortened V by 1 base and J by 1 base, and 11 bases separated the two germline ends. CDR3 DNA sequence: TGTGCCAGCAGCTTAGAGGGTGACAGGTCCTACGAGCAGTACTTC. Translation: CASSLEGDRSYEQYF.

The rearrangement uses TRBV7-7 and TRBJ1-4, with unresolved D. From germline, CDR1 is SSHAT and CDR2 FNYEAQ (reference sequence). The CDR3 covers 11 residues. The CDR3 DNA reads TGTGCTATCTCATTGGGTGAAAAACTGTTTTTT. Translated: CAISLGEKLFF.

The chain joins TRBV19 to TRBJ1-4; D is uncertain. Germline CDR1 is LNHDA and CDR2 is SQIVND (reference sequence). The V end lost 7 bases, the J end lost 7 bases, and 13 bases lay between the germline ends. The CDR3 spans 13 residues. CDR3 nucleotides: TGTGCCAGTACCCAGCAGGTTTCTGAAAAACTGTTTTTT. Its protein product is CASTQQVSEKLFF.

This clone appeared a single time. The chain uses TRBV7-2 and TRBJ1-1; TRBD1 aligns across 7 bases. There are 16 residues in the CDR3. Looked up from germline, CDR1 is SGHTA and CDR2 is FQGNSA. Trimming took 2 bases from V and 3 from J; bases not matched to a gene: 9. The chain's CDR3 is CASSLSQGSWDTEAFF. The CDR3 nucleotides read TGTGCCAGCAGCTTATCACAGGGGAGTTGGGACACTGAAGCTTTCTTT.

The J gene is TRBJ2-7, the V gene TRBV28, with TRBD1 matching 9 bases. The ends lost 6 bases at V and 12 bases at J; junction bases unmatched: 9. CDR3 length equals 12 residues. The germline CDR1 and CDR2 sequences are MDHEN and SYDVKM. The CDR3 DNA sequence: TGTGCCAGCAGACTTGGACAGGGGAGGTCGTACTTC. As protein: CASRLGQGRSYF.

V is TRBV27 and J is TRBJ1-3; D unclear. Germline CDR1 MNHEY, CDR2 SMNVEV (reference sequence). This CDR3 has 16 amino acids. Trimming removed 6 bases at V and 0 bases at J, with 15 bases between. This CDR3 reads CASSPGFATSGNTIYF. The CDR3 DNA is TGTGCCAGCAGCCCTGGTTTCGCGACCTCTGGAAACACCATATATTTT.